This entry describes one T cell receptor beta chain. CD8 cells regarded as naive lacked CD45RO, were positively chosen for CCR7, and omitted terminally differentiated effector memory CD45RA+ cells. The data stem from a study of shared clonotypes between healthy human individuals. About the study: Researchers assigned three CD4 naive, three CD4 memory, two CD8 naive and one CD8 memory plate to each donor.

Deep was the level used in running the assay. Authors' analysis steps: With immunoSEQ giving junction-only sequences and no quality scores, filtering differed. Assay used: immunoSEQ multiplex PCR; TCRdb lists only in-frame clones, some missing. That table gives V, J and clone size, and the DNA gave D and trimming. The table shows around 2.1 million clones, with approximately 94% occurring only once. V lost 4 bases to trimming and J lost 3 bases; unmatched junction nucleotides: 6. The CDR3 spans 14 residues. Germline loops: CDR1 PRHDT, CDR2 FYEKMQ (reference sequence). This sequence was found in a man between 18 and 35 years old in good health. Some clones in this sample may be carry-over from other donors' samples. Sequencing input: naive CD8+ T cells from PBMCs. The gene calls are TRBV13 and TRBJ2-7, with 7 bases aligning to TRBD2. CDR3 coding DNA: TGTGCCAGCAGCTCACTAGCGCTCCGCTACGAGCAGTACTTC. This codes for CASSSLALRYEQYF.